The entry that follows covers one TCR beta chain sequence. The method was immunoSEQ multiplex PCR; TCRdb's version includes in-frame clones alone and lacks a portion of them. The sample consists of around 53,000 clones, approximately 90% of them appearing once. This entry comes from a study of control samples from healthy donors and cancer patients. V was pared by 5 bases and J by 0 bases, with 12 bases between. This CDR3 spans 14 amino acids. The germline V gene encodes CDR1 SGHNT and CDR2 YYREEE (reference sequence). This chain uses TRBV5-4 with TRBJ2-7; D unresolved. This TCR came from a man between 60 and 70 years old with head and neck cancer. The sample consisted of PBMCs. CDR3 loop: CASRDRDLSYEQYF. CDR3 DNA sequence: TGTGCCAGCAGGGACCGTGATCTCTCCTACGAGCAGTACTTC.